This T cell receptor beta chain was captured by sequencing in a study of CD4 and CD8 cells across lung adenocarcinoma regions. TCRdb redid the calling of the PCR reads with MiXCR, one entry per CDR3 protein. The sample consists of around 27,000 distinct CDR3 sequences, roughly half of them appearing once. The V and J ends lost 11 bases and 5 bases respectively, with 14 bases between them. Germline V gives CDR1 MGHRA, CDR2 YSYEKL. The CDR3 length is 12 residues. The sequence came from a male donor with lung adenocarcinoma. The CD4 and CD8 labels of this study may be unreliable. The material sequenced was CD8+ T cells from the center of a lung tumor. This chain links TRBV4-1 with TRBJ2-3, with D maybe TRBD2 (5 bases). The CDR3 is CAGLGAKDTQYF. The CDR3 coding sequence is TGCGCCGGCCTGGGAGCCAAAGATACGCAGTATTTT.